These T cell receptor beta chains were read from a single sample in a study of blood T cell repertoires in COVID-19. TCRdb's table, derived via immunoSEQ multiplex PCR, lists solely in-frame clones and lacks some. The sample yields about 120,000 clones, 75% to 80% seen once. The sample comprised peripheral blood. The receptors here all came from a human donor in a cohort sampled during active COVID-19. CDR3s include the opening cysteine and the closing phenylalanine or tryptophan. D genes are given only for firm matches. A row's size may be missing; if present it is once, few, many or a size class.

-,TRBD1,TRBJ1-1,TRBV6-6,TGTGCCAGCAGAGACAGGGCCAACACTGAAGCTTTCTTT,CASRDRANTEAFF
-,-,TRBJ2-7,TRBV5-5,TGTGCCAGCAGCTCGGACTCGGGGGAGCAGTACTTC,CASSSDSGEQYF
-,TRBD2,TRBJ2-7,TRBV7-6,TGTGCCAGCAGCCCGACTAGCGGGAAGTCCTACGAGCAGTACTTC,CASSPTSGKSYEQYF
-,TRBD1,TRBJ2-3,TRBV23-1,TGCGCCAGCAGTCAATCGTTCGGGACAGGGGTAGGACGAGTTCAGCGGAAAGCAGATACGCAGTATTTT,CASSQSFGTGVGRVQRKADTQYF
-,TRBD1,TRBJ2-3,TRBV28,TGTGCCAGCAGCCCGGGACAGGGGTTGACAGATACGCAGTATTTT,CASSPGQGLTDTQYF
-,-,TRBJ1-6,TRBV2,TGTGCCAGCAGTGCAAGACAGCCCATTTTTTCACCCCTCCACTTT,CASSARQPIFSPLHF
-,TRBD1,TRBJ2-7,TRBV27,TGTGCCAGCAGTTTCGGGACAGGGGGCGGGTACGAGCAGTACTTC,CASSFGTGGGYEQYF
-,-,TRBJ2-7,TRBV14,TGTGCCAGCAGCCAATGGGCTGGGTCCGACGAGCAGTACTTC,CASSQWAGSDEQYF
-,TRBD1,TRBJ1-1,TRBV30,TGTGCCTGGAGTGTACGGTACAGGGGAAGAGTGAACACTGAAGCTTTCTTT,CAWSVRYRGRVNTEAFF
-,TRBD2,TRBJ2-7,TRBV7-9,TGTGCCAGCAGCAACTTTGCGGGGGGGCCCTCCTACGAGCAGTACTTC,CASSNFAGGPSYEQYF
few,-,TRBJ2-2,TRBV6-5,TGTGCCAGCAGAACAGAATTTCGTTCCGCCGGGGAGCTGTTTTTT,CASRTEFRSAGELFF
-,TRBD2,TRBJ2-7,TRBV28,TGTGCCAGCATGGCCCCGGGGGGAGGGTACGAGCAGTACTTC,CASMAPGGGYEQYF
once,-,TRBJ2-7,TRBV28,TGTGCCAGCAGCTCCTCCGTCTCCTACGAGCAGTACTTC,CASSSSVSYEQYF
-,-,TRBJ2-7,TRBV4-1,TGCGCCAGCAGCCAAGGGGCTAGCCGGGCCTACGAGCAGTACTTC,CASSQGASRAYEQYF
-,TRBD1,TRBJ1-5,TRBV10-2,TGCGCCAGCAGACCCTACTCAGGGGGCCAGCCCCAGCATTTT,CASRPYSGGQPQHF
-,TRBD2,TRBJ2-7,TRBV28,TGTGCCAGCAGTTCCAGAGGGCTAGCGGCGTACTACGAGCAGTACTTC,CASSSRGLAAYYEQYF
-,-,TRBJ1-1,TRBV19,TGTGCCAGTAGTATCGGGAACACTGAAGCTTTCTTT,CASSIGNTEAFF
-,-,TRBJ2-6,TRBV19,TGTGCCAGTAGGGCGGGTGGGGCCAACGTCCTGACTTTC,CASRAGGANVLTF
-,-,TRBJ1-1,TRBV14,TGTGCCAGCAGCCACTGGGGATGGGGGGGTATGAACACTGAAGCTTTCTTT,CASSHWGWGGMNTEAFF
once,-,TRBJ1-3,TRBV4-1,TGCGCCAGCAGCGCACTGCAGGGCCCCGGAAACACCATATATTTT,CASSALQGPGNTIYF
once,-,TRBJ1-5,TRBV28,TGTGCCAGCGGGGCGCCCCAGCATTTT,CASGAPQHF
-,-,TRBJ1-2,TRBV5-4,TGTGCCAGCAGCTTGGGAGATAACTATGGCTACACCTTC,CASSLGDNYGYTF
-,-,TRBJ2-7,TRBV29-1,TGCAGCGGAGGGCGTTTTCCCTACGAGCAGTACTTC,CSGGRFPYEQYF
-,TRBD2,TRBJ2-7,TRBV6-4,TGTGCCAGCAGTGAAGAGGCGGGGGGCTCCTACGAGCAGTACTTC,CASSEEAGGSYEQYF
-,TRBD2,TRBJ2-7,TRBV6-5,TGTGCCAGCAGTTACGGGGCGGGAGGAGGGTACGAGCAGTACTTC,CASSYGAGGGYEQYF
once,TRBD1,TRBJ2-7,TRBV11-3,TGTGCCAGCAGCGGACTGGACAGGGGCGGGGAGCAGTACTTC,CASSGLDRGGEQYF
-,-,TRBJ2-7,TRBV19,TGTGCCAGTAGTCCTTCCAGCGGTTACGAGCAGTACTTC,CASSPSSGYEQYF
-,-,TRBJ1-2,TRBV11-2,TGTGCCAGCAGCTTAACTGGGACAATAAACTATGGCTACACCTTC,CASSLTGTINYGYTF
-,TRBD2,TRBJ2-5,TRBV5-5,TGTGCCAGCAGCTTGGTTAGCGGGAGGGTCCCCAACCAAGAGACCCAGTACTTC,CASSLVSGRVPNQETQYF
-,-,TRBJ2-1,TRBV5-5,TGTGCCAGCAGCTTGAATCTCGCCGGACAGAACTACAATGAGCAGTTCTTC,CASSLNLAGQNYNEQFF
once,-,TRBJ1-1,TRBV7-2,TGTGCCAGCAGTTGGACAAAAATGAACACTGAAGCTTTCTTT,CASSWTKMNTEAFF
-,TRBD2,TRBJ2-7,TRBV4-1,TGCGCCAGCAGCCAGACTAGCGGAGGGGGCTACGAGCAGTACTTC,CASSQTSGGGYEQYF
-,-,TRBJ1-5,TRBV28,TGTGCCAGCAGTCTTTCGGGTCAGCCCCAGCATTTT,CASSLSGQPQHF
once,-,TRBJ2-7,TRBV6-5,TGTGCCAGCAGCCGACTATCCCAGAGCTCCTACGAGCAGTACTTC,CASSRLSQSSYEQYF
-,TRBD2,TRBJ2-7,TRBV20-1,TGCAGTGCTAGTCCGGGGGGGTGGTACGAGCAGTACTTC,CSASPGGWYEQYF
-,TRBD2,TRBJ2-1,TRBV2,TGTGCCAGCAAGGCGGGAGTGAGGAATGAGCAGTTCTTC,CASKAGVRNEQFF
-,-,TRBJ1-4,TRBV5-1,TGCGCCAGCAGCTTGTCTATGCGTGAAAAACTGTTTTTT,CASSLSMREKLFF
-,-,TRBJ1-1,TRBV20-1,TGCAGTGCTCAGGTCCAGGAAGCTTTCTTT,CSAQVQEAFF
-,TRBD2,TRBJ2-7,TRBV5-1,TGCGCCAGCAGCTCTTTAGAGCGGGAGTACGAGCAGTACTTC,CASSSLEREYEQYF
-,TRBD1,TRBJ1-2,TRBV7-7,TGTGCTAGCAGCCCATTACAGGGGGCGCGAGACTATGGCTACACCTTC,CASSPLQGARDYGYTF
-,-,TRBJ2-5,TRBV5-1,TGCGCCAGCAGCCCCGGGACTGGCCGGGTGACAGAGACCCAGTACTTC,CASSPGTGRVTETQYF
-,-,TRBJ2-7,TRBV7-8,TGTGCCAGCAGCTTACTCTCAGGGTCCTCCTACGAGCAGTACTTC,CASSLLSGSSYEQYF
-,-,TRBJ2-5,TRBV24-1,TGTGCCACCTCCGGAGGAGAGACCCAGTACTTC,CATSGGETQYF
-,-,TRBJ2-1,TRBV5-4,TGTGCCAGCAGCTTGGGTCACAGAGAAGCTGAGCAGTTCTTC,CASSLGHREAEQFF
-,-,TRBJ1-2,TRBV14,TGTGCCAGCAGCCAAGGTGGGGAGAACTATGGCTACACCTTC,CASSQGGENYGYTF
-,-,TRBJ2-7,TRBV5-5,TGTGCCAGCAGCTTGGACGGGACGGGGACTTACGAGCAGTACTTC,CASSLDGTGTYEQYF
-,TRBD1,TRBJ1-5,TRBV6-4,TGTGCCAGCAGCGGACAGGGTGGGGATCAGCCCCAGCATTTT,CASSGQGGDQPQHF
-,TRBD1,TRBJ1-1,TRBV5-1,TGCGCCAGCAGCCGGCAAGGACAGGGCGGCACTGAAGCTTTCTTT,CASSRQGQGGTEAFF
once,TRBD1,TRBJ2-5,TRBV11-2,TGTGCCAGCAGCTTAACGGCAGGGGGTGAGACCCAGTACTTC,CASSLTAGGETQYF
-,TRBD1,TRBJ1-1,TRBV25-1,TGTGCCAGCAGTGCCCTGACAGGGACTCTGAACACTGAAGCTTTCTTT,CASSALTGTLNTEAFF
-,TRBD1,TRBJ1-5,TRBV2,TGTGCCAGCAGTTCGGACAGGGGAGGAAATCAGCCCCAGCATTTT,CASSSDRGGNQPQHF
-,-,TRBJ2-7,TRBV7-9,TGTGCCAGCAGCCGCCGGGACTTAAACTACGAGCAGTACTTC,CASSRRDLNYEQYF
-,-,TRBJ1-1,TRBV28,TGTGCCAGCAGCCAACTTGGGGCGCGAGACATGAACACTGAAGCTTTCTTT,CASSQLGARDMNTEAFF
-,TRBD2,TRBJ2-7,TRBV11-2,TGTGCCAGCAGTTTTGGCGGGAGTATCCACGAGCAGTACTTC,CASSFGGSIHEQYF
-,-,TRBJ1-2,TRBV27,TGTGCCAGCAGTCCCGGACAGAACTATGGCTACACCTTC,CASSPGQNYGYTF
once,-,TRBJ1-1,TRBV19,TGTGCCAGTAGTGCCAGGGGTCGGGTCACTGAAGCTTTCTTT,CASSARGRVTEAFF
-,-,TRBJ1-1,TRBV19,TGTGCCAGTAGTAGACAATCGGTAGAATTGAACACTGAAGCTTTCTTT,CASSRQSVELNTEAFF
-,TRBD1,TRBJ1-1,TRBV12-3/TRBV12-4,TGTGCCAGCAGTTTCAAGGGGGCTCCTGAAGCTTTCTTT,CASSFKGAPEAFF